These T cell receptor beta chains were read from a single sample in a study of blood T cell repertoires in COVID-19. Repertoires were generated with immunoSEQ multiplex PCR, while TCRdb's copy carries only in-frame clones and drops some. Here the sample spans around 140,000 clones, approximately 88% being singletons. Sequenced material: peripheral blood. The receptors here all came from a woman aged 50 to 60 with acute or convalescent COVID-19. The CDR3 runs from the conserved cysteine through the conserved F or W. The order of the fields is J gene, V gene, clone size, CDR3 length, D gene, CDR3 DNA, CDR3 protein. A D gene is named only where the DNA matches it firmly. A row's size may be missing; if present it is once, few, many or a size class.

TRBJ1-6,TRBV11-2,NA,14,NA,TGTGCCAGCAGCTTAAACCTCGGAGGGTCACCCCTCCACTTT,CASSLNLGGSPLHF
TRBJ1-3,TRBV20-1,NA,13,NA,TGCAGTGCTAGTGCGGACAGCGCAAACACCATATATTTT,CSASADSANTIYF
TRBJ1-4,TRBV7-9,many,13,NA,TGTGCCAGCAGCTTGAGCGGGGAGGAAAAACTGTTTTTT,CASSLSGEEKLFF
TRBJ2-7,TRBV13,NA,14,TRBD1,TGTGCCAGCAGCTCCGAGGGACAGCCCTACGAGCAGTACTTC,CASSSEGQPYEQYF
TRBJ1-5,TRBV6-4,NA,17,NA,TGTGCCAGCAGTGACTCGGAGGGCAGATATAGCAATCAGCCCCAGCATTTT,CASSDSEGRYSNQPQHF
TRBJ2-1,TRBV5-1,once,16,TRBD2,TGCGCCAGCAGCTTGGGCACGGGAGGGTCCTACAATGAGCAGTTCTTC,CASSLGTGGSYNEQFF
TRBJ2-7,TRBV9,NA,14,NA,TGTGCCAGCAGCGTAGGCCCCAGCTCCTACGAGCAGTACTTC,CASSVGPSSYEQYF
TRBJ1-1,TRBV5-6,NA,14,NA,TGTGCCAGCAGCCCTGCGGTAGGAGACACTGAAGCTTTCTTT,CASSPAVGDTEAFF
TRBJ2-3,TRBV5-1,NA,16,TRBD1,TGCGCCAGCAGCTTTCGACAGGGGGGGAACACAGATACGCAGTATTTT,CASSFRQGGNTDTQYF
TRBJ2-1,TRBV5-4,NA,14,TRBD2,TGTGCCAGCAGCTTGGGCGGGAGGCGCGAGGAGCAGTTCTTC,CASSLGGRREEQFF
TRBJ1-2,TRBV5-1,NA,17,TRBD1,TGCGCCAGCAGCTTGAGACCCTCCGGGACAGGGAACTATGGCTACACCTTC,CASSLRPSGTGNYGYTF
TRBJ2-7,TRBV12-3/TRBV12-4,NA,12,NA,TGTGCCAGCAGTTTTTACAAGAGGGAGCAGTACTTC,CASSFYKREQYF
TRBJ2-1,TRBV6-4,NA,17,NA,TGTGCCAGCAGTGACTCTCAGGGGCCCTCCTCCTACAATGAGCAGTTCTTC,CASSDSQGPSSYNEQFF
TRBJ1-2,TRBV28,NA,13,TRBD1,TGTGCCAGCAGCCCGGACAGGGACTATGGCTACACCTTC,CASSPDRDYGYTF
TRBJ1-2,TRBV10-3,NA,14,TRBD1,TGTGCCATCAGTGAGTCGGACAGGAACTATGGCTACACCTTC,CAISESDRNYGYTF
TRBJ1-1,TRBV5-1,few,15,TRBD1,TGCGCCAGCAGCTTAATTACAGGGGATCTGGCTGAAGCTTTCTTT,CASSLITGDLAEAFF
TRBJ2-3,TRBV9,NA,18,TRBD2,TGTGCCAGCACCAGCCCCGGGACTAGCGGGAGACGGGCAGATACGCAGTATTTT,CASTSPGTSGRRADTQYF
TRBJ1-2,TRBV27,once,15,NA,TGTGCCAGCAGTCCTCATCCCCCGGGGGTGAATGGCTACACCTTC,CASSPHPPGVNGYTF
TRBJ2-7,TRBV19,NA,14,TRBD1,TGTGCCAGTAGTATAGGCCCGACAGGGGACGAGCAGTACTTC,CASSIGPTGDEQYF
TRBJ1-4,TRBV18,NA,15,NA,TGTGCCAGCTCACCACGAGAGAGCCATAATGAAAAACTGTTTTTT,CASSPRESHNEKLFF
TRBJ2-5,TRBV29-1,once,13,TRBD2,TGCAGCGTGGACGGGACTATAGGAGAGACCCAGTACTTC,CSVDGTIGETQYF
TRBJ2-1,TRBV7-2,NA,15,NA,TGTGCCAGCAGCTTAGTCGGGAACCCCTACAATGAGCAGTTCTTC,CASSLVGNPYNEQFF